The 20 T cell receptor beta chains presented below share a single source sample, sequenced in a study of shared clonotypes between healthy human individuals. Naive CD8 cells were CD45RO-negative, positively selected for CCR7, excluding terminally differentiated effector memory CD45RA+ cells. Repertoires were generated with immunoSEQ multiplex PCR, while TCRdb's copy carries only in-frame clones and drops some. This table has hundreds of thousands of clones, 85% to 95% appearing once. Source material: naive CD8+ T cells sorted from blood. The receptors originated from a woman aged 30 to 39 in good health.

The chain combines TRBV18 with TRBJ2-7, with unresolved D. The CDR3 runs 14 residues. V was trimmed by 3 bases and J by 6 bases, leaving 15 bases between them. Germline V gene lookup returns CDR1 KGHSH and CDR2 LQKENI. This CDR3 is CASSPSGRTGEQYF. Written as DNA, the CDR3 is TGTGCCAGCTCACCGAGTGGGCGGACGGGCGAGCAGTACTTC.

With regard to this clone: A junction boundary mismatches the germline segment, possibly from a read error. The chain combines TRBV19 with TRBJ2-7; D uncertain. The CDR3 contains 13 residues. Per germline, CDR1 LNHDA and CDR2 SQIVND (reference sequence). The CDR3 region is CVSSIGIAYEQYF. The CDR3 DNA is TGTGTCAGTAGTATAGGGATAGCCTACGAGCAGTACTTC.

The DNA for the CDR3 is TGCGCCAGCAGCCAAAATTCGGGGTGGAATGAGCAGTTCTTC. Encoded protein: CASSQNSGWNEQFF. The V gene is TRBV4-1, the J gene TRBJ2-1; tentative D call: TRBD2 (5 bases). Trimming removed 2 bases from V and 7 bases from J, with 12 bases in between. This CDR3 has 14 residues. The germline V gene has CDR1 MGHRA and CDR2 YSYEKL.

Here the CDR3 reads CASSHSGRVKETQYF. CDR3 DNA sequence: TGTGCCAGCTCCCATAGCGGGAGGGTCAAAGAGACCCAGTACTTC. The rearrangement links TRBV7-9 to TRBJ2-5, with TRBD2 identical over 11 bases. Germline V gene lookup returns CDR1 SEHNR and CDR2 FQNEAQ (reference sequence). After removal of 8 bases from V and 3 bases from J, the junction contained 8 bases not matched to a gene. The CDR3 has 15 amino acids.

This chain uses TRBV19 with TRBJ2-7; D may be TRBD1 (6 bases). The germline V and J ends were trimmed by 0 bases and 6 bases, with 9 bases remaining between them. The CDR3 has 13 residues. The germline CDR1 and CDR2 sequences are LNHDA and SQIVND (reference sequence). CDR3 sequence: CASSIDIGGEQYF. Written as DNA, the CDR3 is TGTGCCAGTAGTATAGATATAGGGGGCGAGCAGTACTTC.

The J gene is TRBJ2-7, the V gene TRBV5-8; D not resolved. Deletions cut 4 bases from V and 5 bases from J, with 16 bases between. The CDR3 length is 14 residues. Germline V CDR1 and CDR2: SGHTS, YDEGEE. The CDR3 loop reads CASSLEWAVDEQYF. The CDR3 DNA follows: TGTGCCAGCAGCCTGGAGTGGGCGGTGGACGAGCAGTACTTC. Complete variable domain (other parts from reference TRBV5-8 and TRBJ2-7): EAGVTQSPTHLIKTRGQQATLRCSPISGHTSVYWYQQALGLGLQFLLWYDEGEERNRGNFPPRFSGRQFPNYSSELNVNALELEDSALYLCASSLEWAVDEQYFGPGTRLTVT.

V is TRBV7-9 and J is TRBJ2-2; D possibly corresponds to TRBD2 (6 bases). The germline V gene encodes CDR1 SEHNR and CDR2 FQNEAQ (reference sequence). V shed 1 base and J shed 5 bases, with 17 bases lying between them. The CDR3 sequence is 17 residues long. DNA of the CDR3: TGTGCCAGCAGCTTAGAAGTCGGTAGCGGAGTAACCGGGGAGCTGTTTTTT. Its translation: CASSLEVGSGVTGELFF.

The chain recombines TRBV27 with TRBJ2-7; D gene unclear. Germline V CDR1 and CDR2: MNHEY, SMNVEV (reference sequence). Trimming removed 0 bases from V and 7 bases from J, with 16 bases in between. CDR3 length: 15 residues. CDR3 residues: CASSLSSGPLKEQYF. Written as DNA, the CDR3 is TGTGCCAGCAGTTTATCGAGTGGGCCCCTTAAGGAGCAGTACTTC.

The CDR3 sequence: CASSLPQGPNEQFF. In nucleotides, the CDR3 is TGTGCCAGCAGCCTCCCTCAGGGTCCGAATGAGCAGTTCTTC. V gene TRBV11-2 combines with J gene TRBJ2-1; TRBD1 is a possible D gene (5 bases). The CDR3 consists of 14 residues. V lost 5 bases and J 7 bases, leaving 15 bases between the germline ends. Germline assignment: CDR1 SGHAT and CDR2 FQNNGV. The full variable domain, in which reference TRBV11-2 and TRBJ2-1 provide the parts outside the CDR3, is EAGVAQSPRYKIIEKRQSVAFWCNPISGHATLYWYQQILGQGPKLLIQFQNNGVVDDSQLPKDRFSAERLKGVDSTLKIQPAKLEDSAVYLCASSLPQGPNEQFFGPGTRLTVL.

This rearrangement joins TRBV5-1 to TRBJ2-7; TRBD1 matches at 9 bases. The V and J ends lost 3 bases and 10 bases, in that order; junction bases with no gene match: 11. This CDR3 is 14 amino acids long. Germline V gene sequence: CDR1 SGHRS, CDR2 YFSETQ. CDR3 sequence (DNA): TGCGCCAGCAGCTACCGGGACAGGGCCGATGGTCAGTACTTC. Translation: CASSYRDRADGQYF.

This chain connects TRBV30 to TRBJ1-6; no definite D call. CDR3 length equals 15 residues. Trimming cost V 1 base and J 9 bases, with 16 bases left between them. Germline V gene lookup returns CDR1 GTSNPN and CDR2 SVGIG (reference sequence). This CDR3 is CAWSDGLRTGSPLHF. CDR3 DNA sequence: TGTGCCTGGAGTGATGGACTACGGACGGGTTCACCCCTCCACTTT. Full variable domain (remainder filled in from reference TRBV30 and TRBJ1-6): SQTIHQWPATLVQPVGSPLSLECTVEGTSNPNLYWYRQAAGRGLQLLFYSVGIGQISSEVPQNLSASRPQDRQFILSSKKLLLSDSGFYLCAWSDGLRTGSPLHFGNGTRLTVT.

The rearrangement joins TRBV5-1 to TRBJ2-7, with 7 bases that match TRBD1. CDR1 is SGHRS and CDR2 is YFSETQ in the germline V gene. J was trimmed by 5 bases and V by 4 bases; bases with no gene match: 6. The CDR3 runs 13 residues. In DNA form, the CDR3 reads TGCGCCAGCAGCATCAACAGGGGTCACGAGCAGTACTTC. It specifies CASSINRGHEQYF.

The chain has TRBV28 and TRBJ2-1; TRBD2 agrees at 9 bases. J was trimmed by 2 bases and V by 5 bases; bases with no gene match: 7. The CDR3 has 16 amino acids. Germline V gives CDR1 MDHEN, CDR2 SYDVKM. The CDR3 DNA follows: TGTGCCAGCAGTCCCCTTGCGGGAGGGCCCTACAATGAGCAGTTCTTC. Encoded protein: CASSPLAGGPYNEQFF. Combining the CDR3 with reference TRBV28 and TRBJ2-1 gives the whole variable domain DVKVTQSSRYLVKRTGEKVFLECVQDMDHENMFWYRQDPGLGLRLIYFSYDVKMKEKGDIPEGYSVSREKKERFSLILESASTNQTSMYLCASSPLAGGPYNEQFFGPGTRLTVL.

The DNA of the CDR3 is TGTGCCAGCACCCTGGGTGGAACCTACGAGCAGTACTTC. It yields the protein CASTLGGTYEQYF. V and J are TRBV28 and TRBJ2-7; D gene uncertain. The CDR3 runs 13 residues. V was trimmed by 7 bases and J by 2 bases, leaving 12 bases between them. Germline V gene data show CDR1 as MDHEN and CDR2 as SYDVKM.

In its sample, this clone was seen once. V gene TRBV6-1 combines with J gene TRBJ2-2, with a possible D match to TRBD1 (5 bases). CDR1 is MNHNS, CDR2 SASEGT, per germline. Trimming removed 7 bases at V and 7 bases at J, with 13 bases between. The CDR3 length is 13 residues. The CDR3 DNA follows: TGTGCCAGCACTACAGGTTCAGACGGGGAGCTGTTTTTT. This encodes CASTTGSDGELFF.

This rearrangement joins TRBV19 to TRBJ1-6; D uncertain. The V gene's germline CDR1 is LNHDA and CDR2 SQIVND (reference sequence). This CDR3 is built from 13 residues. Trimming removed 3 bases at V and 11 bases at J, with 11 bases between. The CDR3 sequence is CASSMVAATPLHF. The CDR3 DNA is TGTGCCAGTAGTATGGTGGCGGCCACACCCCTCCACTTT.

The V gene is TRBV4-1, the J gene TRBJ2-1; TRBD2 matches 7 bases. The J segment lost 5 bases and the V segment lost 0 bases, leaving 7 bases of the junction unmatched. The CDR3 runs to 16 residues. Germline CDR1 MGHRA, CDR2 YSYEKL. The CDR3 reads CASSQDRGLGNNEQFF. Here the CDR3 DNA reads TGCGCCAGCAGCCAAGATCGAGGACTAGGGAACAATGAGCAGTTCTTC.

The V gene is TRBV27, the J gene TRBJ2-1; 8 nucleotides line up with TRBD1. The CDR3 extends over 12 amino acids. Germline trimming cut 4 bases from V and 15 bases from J; bases unmatched to any gene: 8. The germline V gene has CDR1 MNHEY and CDR2 SMNVEV (reference sequence). CDR3 nucleotide sequence: TGTGCCAGCAGTTCCTCCGGGACAGGCTTGTTCTTC. Its translation: CASSSSGTGLFF.

The chain is built from TRBV28 and TRBJ1-1; 9 bases are a match to TRBD1. Germline values: CDR1 MDHEN, CDR2 SYDVKM. This CDR3 contains 15 residues. The CDR3 DNA sequence: TGTGCTTCTGGGGGACAGGGACTGATGAACACTGAAGCTTTCTTT. Amino acid sequence: CASGGQGLMNTEAFF. Drawing the rest from reference TRBV28 and TRBJ1-1, the complete variable domain is DVKVTQSSRYLVKRTGEKVFLECVQDMDHENMFWYRQDPGLGLRLIYFSYDVKMKEKGDIPEGYSVSREKKERFSLILESASTNQTSMYLCASGGQGLMNTEAFFGQGTRLTVV.

The genes are TRBV7-9 and TRBJ2-7, with TRBD2 identical over 7 bases. J lost 0 bases, V lost 5 bases, and 10 bases had no gene match. The V gene's germline CDR1 is SEHNR and CDR2 FQNEAQ (reference sequence). The CDR3 runs 16 residues. In DNA form, the CDR3 reads TGTGCCAGCAGCCGGGAGCGGGGAACTAGCTCCTACGAGCAGTACTTC. This translates into CASSRERGTSSYEQYF.